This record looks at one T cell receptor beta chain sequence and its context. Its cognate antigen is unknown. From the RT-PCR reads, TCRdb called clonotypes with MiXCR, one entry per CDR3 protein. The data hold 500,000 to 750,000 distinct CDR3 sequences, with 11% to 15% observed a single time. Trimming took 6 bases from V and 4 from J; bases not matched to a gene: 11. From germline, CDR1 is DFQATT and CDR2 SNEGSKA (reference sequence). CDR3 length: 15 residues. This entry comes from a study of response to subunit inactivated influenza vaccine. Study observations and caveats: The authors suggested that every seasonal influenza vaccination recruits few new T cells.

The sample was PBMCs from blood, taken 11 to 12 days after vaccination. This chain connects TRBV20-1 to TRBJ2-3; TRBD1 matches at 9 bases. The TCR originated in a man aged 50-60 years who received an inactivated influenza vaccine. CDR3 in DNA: TGCAGTGCATCCCCGGGACAGGGTAGATCAGATACGCAGTATTTT. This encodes CSASPGQGRSDTQYF.